One sample yielded the 29 T cell receptor beta chains listed below, sequenced in a study of OX40 agonist ivuxolimab in advanced cancers. Generated by immunoSEQ multiplex PCR, the TCRdb table keeps only in-frame clones and is missing some. The data hold approximately 80,000 clones, with about 90% observed a single time. The sequenced sample was CD4+ or CD8+ T cells sorted from blood, obtained in a trial of the OX40 agonist ivuxolimab. The receptors were gathered from an adult with an advanced solid tumor such as melanoma, head and neck, liver or kidney cancer.

The rearrangement uses TRBV28 and TRBJ2-2; 7 nucleotides align to TRBD2. J lost 8 bases, V lost 5 bases, and 8 bases had no gene match. The length of the CDR3 is 14 residues. CDR1 and CDR2 (germline): MDHEN, SYDVKM. The CDR3 spells CASSAPGGLGELFF. Here the CDR3 DNA reads TGTGCCAGCAGTGCCCCGGGAGGACTGGGGGAGCTGTTTTTT.

The chain carries TRBV19 and TRBJ1-1; TRBD1 aligns across 7 bases. The CDR3 contains 14 residues. From germline, CDR1 is LNHDA and CDR2 SQIVND (reference sequence). The V gene end was trimmed by 6 bases and the J gene end by 7 bases; junction bases not matched to a gene: 11. CDR3 DNA: TGTGCCAGTAGCCTAAACAGGGGCTGGAATGAAGCTTTCTTT. This translates into CASSLNRGWNEAFF.

CDR3 region: CASSDGTPNTGELFF. CDR3 nucleotide sequence: TGTGCCAGCAGCGACGGGACACCGAACACCGGGGAGCTGTTTTTT. V and J are TRBV9 and TRBJ2-2; D may be TRBD1 (6 bases). The germline V gene has CDR1 SGDLS and CDR2 YYNGEE. V lost 3 bases, J lost 0 bases, and 9 bases lay in between. CDR3 length: 15 residues.

This clone appeared a single time. This chain connects TRBV2 to TRBJ2-7; 9 bases map to TRBD1. Trimming removed 3 bases from V and 5 bases from J; junction bases left unmatched: 5. CDR3 length: 14 residues. The germline CDR1 and CDR2 sequences are SNHLY and FYNNEI. The CDR3 protein is CASSDRDRDHEQYF. The CDR3 nucleotides read TGTGCCAGCAGTGACCGGGACAGGGACCACGAGCAGTACTTC.

The chain recombines TRBV7-3 with TRBJ2-3; 11 bases map to TRBD2. After removal of 5 bases from V and 4 bases from J, the junction contained 8 bases not matched to a gene. CDR1 SGHTA and CDR2 FQGTGA come from the germline V gene. This CDR3 contains 16 residues. CDR3: CASSPNSGGEADTQYF. CDR3 bases: TGTGCCAGCAGCCCCAATAGCGGGGGGGAGGCAGATACGCAGTATTTT.

This chain joins TRBV19 and TRBJ2-7, with TRBD2 matching 7 bases. The germline CDR1 and CDR2 sequences are LNHDA and SQIVND (reference sequence). V lost 2 bases to trimming and J lost 5 bases; unmatched junction nucleotides: 9. The CDR3 runs to 15 residues. The CDR3 loop reads CASSIQGGSLDEQYF. The CDR3 DNA sequence: TGTGCCAGTAGTATACAAGGCGGGAGTCTGGACGAGCAGTACTTC.

This sequence joins TRBV5-6 and TRBJ2-2; D gene unclear. From germline, CDR1 is SGHDT and CDR2 YYEEEE. Trimming stripped 2 bases from V and 0 bases from J, with 11 bases between. This CDR3 has 16 residues. CDR3 DNA sequence: TGTGCCAGCAGCTTTACCACCGGGCCGAACACCGGGGAGCTGTTTTTT. It specifies CASSFTTGPNTGELFF.

This clone was detected a few times. The chain employs TRBV4-2 and TRBJ2-5; D is unclear. CDR3 size: 13 residues. V dropped 1 base and J dropped 5 bases, with 8 bases sitting between them. From germline, CDR1 is LGHNA and CDR2 YNFKEQ. Here the CDR3 reads CASSQVQLETQYF. CDR3 nucleotide sequence: TGTGCCAGCAGCCAAGTTCAGCTCGAGACCCAGTACTTC.

The chain combines TRBV7-9 with TRBJ1-1, with D uncertain. V gave up 4 bases and J gave up 5 bases, with 8 bases separating them. The germline gives CDR1 SEHNR, CDR2 FQNEAQ (reference sequence). The CDR3 extends over 12 amino acids. Written as DNA, the CDR3 is TGTGCCAGCAGCTCATGGAGGACTGAAGCTTTCTTT. This gives the protein CASSSWRTEAFF.

The chain combines TRBV5-4 with TRBJ2-3; 8 bases agree with TRBD2. Germline V gene lookup returns CDR1 SGHNT and CDR2 YYREEE (reference sequence). Trimming took 0 bases from V and 6 from J; bases not matched to a gene: 9. CDR3 length: 16 amino acids. The CDR3 here is CASSLGQREIYDTQYF. The CDR3 coding sequence is TGTGCCAGCAGCTTGGGCCAGCGGGAGATTTACGATACGCAGTATTTT.

The chain uses TRBV15 and TRBJ2-1; either TRBD1 or TRBD2 may fit D (5 bases each). V lost 1 base and J 4 bases, leaving 11 bases between the germline ends. Germline V CDR1 and CDR2: LNHNV, YYDKDF (reference sequence). This CDR3 comprises 15 residues. This CDR3 reads CATSRVGTLYNEQFF. The CDR3 bases are TGTGCCACCAGCAGAGTCGGGACCCTTTACAATGAGCAGTTCTTC.

This chain uses TRBV6-5 with TRBJ2-5; 12 bases match TRBD2. The J call may be wrong; the DNA end is better matched by TRBJ2-7. CDR1 and CDR2 (germline): MNHEY, SVGAGI. This CDR3 is 15 amino acids long. The chain's CDR3 is CASSPPTSGSYEQYF. CDR3 in DNA: TGTGCCAGCAGTCCCCCGACTAGCGGGAGCTACGAGCAGTACTTC.

V and J are TRBV6-5 and TRBJ2-7; 7 bases are shared with TRBD1. The germline V gene encodes CDR1 MNHEY and CDR2 SVGAGI. This CDR3 is 12 amino acids long. J gave up 6 bases and V 5 bases, and 4 bases lay outside the gene matches. The CDR3 region has the DNA TGTGCCAGCAGTAAACAGGGGAGCGAGCAGTACTTC. Protein sequence: CASSKQGSEQYF.

CDR3 sequence reads: CASRQVSYGYTF. CDR3 in DNA: TGTGCCAGCCGGCAAGTTTCCTATGGCTACACCTTC. The chain is built from TRBV6-1 and TRBJ1-2, with D unresolved. The V end was cut by 8 bases, the J end by 4 bases, with 11 bases between. Germline V CDR1 and CDR2: MNHNS, SASEGT. The CDR3 has 12 amino acids.

V and J are TRBV6-5 and TRBJ1-1, with D maybe TRBD1 (6 bases). The CDR3 totals 13 residues. Germline CDR1 MNHEY, CDR2 SVGAGI. Between the trimmed V and J ends, which lost 6 bases and 0 bases, there was a span of 8 bases. CDR3 sequence: CASSNRVNTEAFF. CDR3 coding DNA: TGTGCCAGCAGCAACAGGGTGAACACTGAAGCTTTCTTT.

The genes are TRBV7-9 and TRBJ1-1, with 11 bases matching TRBD1. The CDR3 runs to 17 residues. The V and J ends lost 5 bases and 3 bases, in that order; junction bases with no gene match: 11. Germline V gives CDR1 SEHNR, CDR2 FQNEAQ (reference sequence). The CDR3 DNA is TGTGCCAGCAGCCAAGCTAGGACAGGGGGCTTAGACACTGAAGCTTTCTTT. It yields the protein CASSQARTGGLDTEAFF.

This clone was recorded once. This chain links TRBV7-6 with TRBJ2-2; TRBD2 aligns across 7 bases. The CDR3 is 18 amino acids. Germline assignment: CDR1 SGHVS and CDR2 FNYEAQ. Trimming removed 0 bases from V and 5 bases from J; junction bases left unmatched: 12. The chain's CDR3 is CASSLAILREGWTGELFF. CDR3 bases: TGTGCCAGCAGCTTAGCAATTCTCAGGGAGGGCTGGACCGGGGAGCTGTTTTTT. Supplemented by reference TRBV7-6 and TRBJ2-2, the full variable domain reads GAGVSQSPRYKVTKRGQDVALRCDPISGHVSLYWYRQALGQGPEFLTYFNYEAQQDKSGLPNDRFSAERPEGSISTLTIQRTEQRDSAMYRCASSLAILREGWTGELFFGEGSRLTVL.

This sequence joins TRBV7-2 and TRBJ1-1; D gene uncertain. The CDR3 has 12 residues. Trimming left V 5 bases short and J 10 bases short, with 14 bases between. Germline lookup yields CDR1 SGHTA and CDR2 FQGNSA. The CDR3 coding sequence is TGTGCCAGCAGCACCTACACCCGGGGAGCTTTCTTT. Protein product: CASSTYTRGAFF.

The CDR3 is CASSGGTANEQFF. The CDR3 bases are TGTGCCAGCAGCGGAGGGACCGCCAATGAGCAGTTCTTC. This chain connects TRBV7-7 to TRBJ2-1, with a tentative D call TRBD2 (6 bases). V gave up 5 bases and J gave up 6 bases, with 11 bases separating them. The CDR3 is 13 amino acids. Germline values: CDR1 SSHAT, CDR2 FNYEAQ (reference sequence).

The rearrangement uses TRBV28 and TRBJ2-7; 14 bases are shared with TRBD2. This CDR3 spans 17 amino acids. The trim removed 4 bases at V and 4 bases at J, leaving 9 bases unmatched. CDR1 MDHEN and CDR2 SYDVKM come from the germline V gene. The CDR3 DNA reads as TGTGCCAGCAGTTCCGGGACTAGCGGGAGAGGGGGGTACGAGCAGTACTTC. This translates into CASSSGTSGRGGYEQYF.

As DNA, the CDR3 is TGCAGCGCGGGGGGTTCGTTTGAAGAGACCCAGTACTTC. It specifies CSAGGSFEETQYF. The chain links TRBV29-1 to TRBJ2-5; 7 positions match TRBD2. Germline CDR1 and CDR2: SQVTM and ANQGSEA. The CDR3 consists of 13 residues. With 7 bases clipped from V and 3 bases from J, the junction kept 8 bases outside the gene matches.

The chain is built from TRBV1 and TRBJ2-1. TRBV1 is marked as a pseudogene. The CDR3 totals 17 residues. In DNA, the CDR3 is TGCACCAGCAGCCAAGGACGTGCCAGAACCTCCTACAATGAGCAGTTCTTC. Protein sequence: CTSSQGRARTSYNEQFF.

This chain connects TRBV19 to TRBJ2-7; D is tentatively TRBD1 or TRBD2 (5 bases each). V lost 3 bases to trimming and J lost 2 bases, with 14 bases between them. The CDR3 totals 15 residues. Germline CDR1 LNHDA, CDR2 SQIVND (reference sequence). The CDR3 loop is CASSIPGTNTYEQYF. The DNA for the CDR3 is TGTGCCAGTAGTATTCCCGGGACCAACACCTACGAGCAGTACTTC.

The chain uses TRBV19 and TRBJ1-5; D possibly corresponds to TRBD1 (6 bases). The CDR3 covers 15 residues. The V gene's germline CDR1 is LNHDA and CDR2 SQIVND (reference sequence). The V and J ends lost 7 bases and 0 bases respectively, with 13 bases between them. The CDR3 here is CASTRTDYSNQPQHF. The CDR3 region has the DNA TGTGCCAGTACCCGGACAGATTATAGCAATCAGCCCCAGCATTTT.

The rearrangement joins TRBV5-1 to TRBJ1-2; 7 nucleotides align to TRBD1. The CDR3 consists of 14 residues. Germline loops: CDR1 SGHRS, CDR2 YFSETQ. V shed 1 base, J shed 6 bases, and the junction held 6 bases outside the gene matches. Written as DNA, the CDR3 is TGCGCCAGCAGCTTGATGGGACAGTCCGATGGCTACACCTTC. Residues: CASSLMGQSDGYTF.

The CDR3 DNA follows: TGTGCCAGCAGCGCGCGGGGGGGCCTTACAGATACGCAGTATTTT. As protein: CASSARGGLTDTQYF. This chain uses TRBV9 with TRBJ2-3; 9 nucleotides line up with TRBD2. V dropped 3 bases and J dropped 3; count of bases not matched to a gene: 5. Germline V gives CDR1 SGDLS, CDR2 YYNGEE. The length of the CDR3 is 15 residues.

The chain couples TRBV6-1 to TRBJ2-7, with 9 bases identical to TRBD1. This CDR3 spans 13 amino acids. The germline V gene has CDR1 MNHNS and CDR2 SASEGT. After removal of 10 bases from V and 5 bases from J, the junction contained 9 bases not matched to a gene. CDR3 sequence reads: CATNSGQGDEQYF. The CDR3 DNA reads as TGTGCCACTAACTCGGGACAGGGTGACGAGCAGTACTTC.

The chain couples TRBV28 to TRBJ2-3; 7 positions match TRBD2. V was pared by 7 bases and J by 1 base, with 5 bases of the junction left unmatched. Germline V gene sequence: CDR1 MDHEN, CDR2 SYDVKM. This CDR3 has 14 residues. The CDR3 loop is CASKSGDRTDTQYF. The CDR3 DNA is TGTGCCAGCAAAAGCGGGGATCGCACAGATACGCAGTATTTT.

This chain uses TRBV5-1 with TRBJ1-2; D possibly corresponds to TRBD1 (6 bases). V lost 5 bases, J lost 4 bases, and 15 bases lay in between. From germline, CDR1 is SGHRS and CDR2 YFSETQ. The CDR3 totals 14 residues. DNA of the CDR3: TGCGCCAGCAGGCCGGACAGCACTATCTATGGCTACACCTTC. It translates to CASRPDSTIYGYTF.